These T cell receptor beta chains were read from a single sample in a study of blood T cell repertoires in COVID-19. TCRdb's table, derived via immunoSEQ multiplex PCR, lists solely in-frame clones and lacks some. The sample records a few hundred thousand clones, 82% being singletons. The source material was peripheral blood. The receptors were gathered from a woman older than 75 with acute or convalescent COVID-19. CDR3s include the opening cysteine and the closing phenylalanine or tryptophan. D genes are given only for firm matches.

J gene: TRBJ2-4
D gene: TRBD2
V gene: TRBV5-1
CDR3 protein: CASRPGGRGKNIQYF

J gene: TRBJ2-1
D gene: TRBD1
V gene: TRBV3-1/TRBV3-2
CDR3 protein: CASSLGTGIYNEQFF

J gene: TRBJ1-2
D gene: TRBD1
V gene: TRBV6-5
CDR3 protein: CASSRDRVVYGYTF

J gene: TRBJ1-1
D gene: TRBD1
V gene: TRBV10-3
CDR3 protein: CAISESTGANTEAFF

J gene: TRBJ1-2
D gene: -
V gene: TRBV7-2
CDR3 protein: CASSSELDGYTF

J gene: TRBJ1-1
D gene: TRBD1
V gene: TRBV29-1
CDR3 protein: CSVGQGSMNTEAFF

J gene: TRBJ2-1
D gene: TRBD2
V gene: TRBV5-4
CDR3 protein: CASSTGLAGLTNNEQFF

J gene: TRBJ2-1
D gene: -
V gene: TRBV5-1
CDR3 protein: CASSLAPGTTDNEQFF

J gene: TRBJ2-2
D gene: TRBD2
V gene: TRBV5-1
CDR3 protein: CASSLGLAMNTGELFF

J gene: TRBJ1-5
D gene: -
V gene: TRBV2
CDR3 protein: CASSALGGSQPQHF

J gene: TRBJ2-5
D gene: TRBD1
V gene: TRBV7-2
CDR3 protein: CASSLVVDREETQYF

J gene: TRBJ2-1
D gene: TRBD1
V gene: TRBV7-2
CDR3 protein: CASSLRRQGSYNEQFF

J gene: TRBJ1-4
D gene: -
V gene: TRBV4-3
CDR3 protein: CASSQEAQGLTNEKLFF

J gene: TRBJ1-1
D gene: -
V gene: TRBV6-5
CDR3 protein: CASSYSIQGNTEAFF

J gene: TRBJ1-2
D gene: TRBD1
V gene: TRBV11-2
CDR3 protein: CASSLGGQGINYGYTF

J gene: TRBJ2-3
D gene: TRBD2
V gene: TRBV7-9
CDR3 protein: CASSLGLAGRDTQYF

J gene: TRBJ2-1
D gene: -
V gene: TRBV28
CDR3 protein: CATTGSSTRSYNEQFF

J gene: TRBJ1-1
D gene: TRBD1
V gene: TRBV11-1
CDR3 protein: CASSLQGPLNTEAFF

J gene: TRBJ2-7
D gene: TRBD1
V gene: TRBV6-2/TRBV6-3
CDR3 protein: CASSYSTGGQYEQYF

J gene: TRBJ2-1
D gene: -
V gene: TRBV5-4
CDR3 protein: CASSSVLVPYYNEQFF

J gene: TRBJ2-1
D gene: TRBD1
V gene: TRBV24-1
CDR3 protein: CATSDQGQTLSPDEQFF

J gene: TRBJ1-5
D gene: TRBD1
V gene: TRBV5-1
CDR3 protein: CASSDRGDQPQHF

J gene: TRBJ2-5
D gene: TRBD2
V gene: TRBV6-6
CDR3 protein: CASSQTSGVQETQYF

J gene: TRBJ1-2
D gene: TRBD1
V gene: TRBV23-1
CDR3 protein: CASQDRGNGYTF

J gene: TRBJ1-1
D gene: -
V gene: TRBV7-9
CDR3 protein: CASSLVPMNTEAFF

J gene: TRBJ1-6
D gene: -
V gene: TRBV3-1/TRBV3-2
CDR3 protein: CASSQSDFYNSPLHF

J gene: TRBJ1-1
D gene: -
V gene: TRBV29-1
CDR3 protein: CSVGGRAYTEAFF

J gene: TRBJ2-2
D gene: -
V gene: TRBV2
CDR3 protein: CASRAGATGELFF

J gene: TRBJ2-3
D gene: TRBD2
V gene: TRBV29-1
CDR3 protein: CSSGANTDTQYF

J gene: TRBJ1-1
D gene: TRBD1
V gene: TRBV7-8
CDR3 protein: CASRLQGLMGNTEAFF

J gene: TRBJ2-3
D gene: -
V gene: TRBV5-1
CDR3 protein: CASSFEMPPRELRSTDTQYF